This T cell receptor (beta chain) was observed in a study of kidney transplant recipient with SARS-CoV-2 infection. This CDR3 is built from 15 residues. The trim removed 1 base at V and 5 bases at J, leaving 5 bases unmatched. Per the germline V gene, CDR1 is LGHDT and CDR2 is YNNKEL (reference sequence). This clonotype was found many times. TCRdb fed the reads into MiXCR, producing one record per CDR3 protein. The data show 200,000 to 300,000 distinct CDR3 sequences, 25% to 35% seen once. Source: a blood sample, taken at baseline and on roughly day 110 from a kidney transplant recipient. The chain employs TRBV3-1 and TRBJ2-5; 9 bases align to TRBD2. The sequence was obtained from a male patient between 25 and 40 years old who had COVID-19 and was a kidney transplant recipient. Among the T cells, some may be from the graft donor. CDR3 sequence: CASSQGPTSGETQYF. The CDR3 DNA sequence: TGTGCCAGCAGCCAAGGCCCTACTAGCGGGGAGACCCAGTACTTC.